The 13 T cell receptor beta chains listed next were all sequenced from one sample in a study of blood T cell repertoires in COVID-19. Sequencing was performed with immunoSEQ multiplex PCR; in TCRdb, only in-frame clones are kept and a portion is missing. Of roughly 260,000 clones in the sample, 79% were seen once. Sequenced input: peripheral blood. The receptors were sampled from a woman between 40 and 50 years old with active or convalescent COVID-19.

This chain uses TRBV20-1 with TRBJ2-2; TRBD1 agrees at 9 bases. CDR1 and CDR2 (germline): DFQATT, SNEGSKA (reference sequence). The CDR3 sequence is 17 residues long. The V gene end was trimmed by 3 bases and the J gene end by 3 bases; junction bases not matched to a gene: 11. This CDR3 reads CSASAGQGNTYTGELFF. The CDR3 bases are TGCAGTGCTAGTGCGGGACAGGGTAATACCTACACCGGGGAGCTGTTTTTT.

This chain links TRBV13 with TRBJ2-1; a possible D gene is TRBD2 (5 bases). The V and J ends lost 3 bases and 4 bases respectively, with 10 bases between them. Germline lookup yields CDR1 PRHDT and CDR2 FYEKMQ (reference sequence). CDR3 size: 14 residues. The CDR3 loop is CASSFGRGYNEQFF. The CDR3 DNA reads TGTGCCAGCAGCTTTGGCCGGGGATACAATGAGCAGTTCTTC.

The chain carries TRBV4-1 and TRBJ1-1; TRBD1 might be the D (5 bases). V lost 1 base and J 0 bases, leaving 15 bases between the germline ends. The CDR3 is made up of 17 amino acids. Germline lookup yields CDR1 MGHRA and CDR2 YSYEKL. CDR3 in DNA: TGCGCCAGCAGCCAAGGTCGGACACTGCCGGTGAACACTGAAGCTTTCTTT. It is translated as CASSQGRTLPVNTEAFF.

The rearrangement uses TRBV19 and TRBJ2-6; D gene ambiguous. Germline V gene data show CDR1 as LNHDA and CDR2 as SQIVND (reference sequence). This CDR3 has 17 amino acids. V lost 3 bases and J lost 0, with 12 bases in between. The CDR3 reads CASSILPGNSGANVLTF. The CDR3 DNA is TGTGCCAGTAGTATCCTGCCAGGCAACTCTGGGGCCAACGTCCTGACTTTC.

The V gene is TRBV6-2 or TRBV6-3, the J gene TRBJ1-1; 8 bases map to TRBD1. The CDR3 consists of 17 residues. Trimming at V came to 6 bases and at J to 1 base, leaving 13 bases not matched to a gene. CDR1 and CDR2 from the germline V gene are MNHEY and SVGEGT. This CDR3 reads CASSPPSGRGQNTEAFF. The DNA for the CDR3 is TGTGCCAGCAGCCCCCCGTCCGGCAGGGGGCAGAACACTGAAGCTTTCTTT.

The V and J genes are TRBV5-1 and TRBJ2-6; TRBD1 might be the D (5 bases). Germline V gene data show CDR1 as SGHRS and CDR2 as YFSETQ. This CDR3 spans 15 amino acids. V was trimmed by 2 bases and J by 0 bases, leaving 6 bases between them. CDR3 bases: TGCGCCAGCAGCTTTCAGGGCTCTGGGGCCAACGTCCTGACTTTC. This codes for CASSFQGSGANVLTF.

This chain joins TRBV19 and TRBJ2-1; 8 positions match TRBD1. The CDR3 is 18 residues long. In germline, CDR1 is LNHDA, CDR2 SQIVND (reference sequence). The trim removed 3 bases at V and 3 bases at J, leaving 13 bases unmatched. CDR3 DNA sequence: TGTGCCAGTAGTATCAGGGGGCTTATTTTTGGGATCTACAATGAGCAGTTCTTC. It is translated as CASSIRGLIFGIYNEQFF.

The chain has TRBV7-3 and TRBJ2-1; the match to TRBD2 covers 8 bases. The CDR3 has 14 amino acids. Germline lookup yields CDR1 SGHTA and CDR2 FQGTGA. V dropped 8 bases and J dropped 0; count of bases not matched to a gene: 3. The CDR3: CASSRGDSYNEQFF. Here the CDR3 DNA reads TGTGCCAGCTCGCGGGGGGACTCCTACAATGAGCAGTTCTTC.

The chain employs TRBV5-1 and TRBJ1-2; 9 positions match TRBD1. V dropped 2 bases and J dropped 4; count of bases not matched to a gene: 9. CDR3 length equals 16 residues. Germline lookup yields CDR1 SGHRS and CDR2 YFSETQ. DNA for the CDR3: TGCGCCAGCAGCTTTTCGACAGGGGGGGTTCTCTATGGCTACACCTTC. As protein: CASSFSTGGVLYGYTF.

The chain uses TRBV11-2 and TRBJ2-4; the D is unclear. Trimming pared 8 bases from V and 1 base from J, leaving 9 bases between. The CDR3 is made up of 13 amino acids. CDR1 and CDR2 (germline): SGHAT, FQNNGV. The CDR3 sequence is CASLGWAKNIQYF. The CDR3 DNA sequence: TGTGCCAGCCTCGGGTGGGCCAAAAACATTCAGTACTTC.

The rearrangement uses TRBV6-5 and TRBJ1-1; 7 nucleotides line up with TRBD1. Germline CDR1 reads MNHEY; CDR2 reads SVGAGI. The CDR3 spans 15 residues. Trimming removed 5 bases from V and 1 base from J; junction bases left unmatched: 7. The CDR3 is CASSPSTGTNTEAFF. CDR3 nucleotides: TGTGCCAGCAGTCCCTCGACAGGGACGAACACTGAAGCTTTCTTT.

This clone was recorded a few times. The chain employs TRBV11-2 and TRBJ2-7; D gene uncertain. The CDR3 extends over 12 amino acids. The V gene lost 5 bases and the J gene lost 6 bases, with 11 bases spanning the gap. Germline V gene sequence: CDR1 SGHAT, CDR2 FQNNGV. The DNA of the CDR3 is TGTGCCAGCAGCACTACGGCGGTCGAGCAGTACGTC. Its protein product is CASSTTAVEQYV.

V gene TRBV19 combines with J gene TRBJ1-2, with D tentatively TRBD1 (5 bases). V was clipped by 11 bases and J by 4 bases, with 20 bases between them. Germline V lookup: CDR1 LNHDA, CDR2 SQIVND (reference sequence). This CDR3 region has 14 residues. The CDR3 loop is CASTTPGQGYGYTF. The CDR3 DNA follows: TGTGCCTCGACGACACCGGGTCAGGGCTATGGCTACACCTTC.